This passage covers 18 T cell receptor beta chains from one sample sequenced in a study of OX40 agonist ivuxolimab in advanced cancers. TCRdb keeps only in-frame clones here, not all; method: immunoSEQ multiplex PCR. The sample shows roughly 20,000 clones, 79% of them seen only once. The sample here was CD4+ or CD8+ T cells sorted from blood, taken in a trial of the OX40 agonist ivuxolimab. The receptors originated from an adult with an advanced solid tumor such as melanoma, head and neck, liver or kidney cancer.

The chain is built from TRBV2 and TRBJ1-2, with D possibly matching TRBD1 (5 bases). Germline values: CDR1 SNHLY, CDR2 FYNNEI. The CDR3 sequence is 19 residues long. Trimming cost V 7 bases and J 4 bases, with 31 bases left between them. The DNA for the CDR3 is TGTGCCAGCATGGGTCGAGACAGACAAAAAACGGGAGGGAGCTATGGCTACACCTTC. Its translation is CASMGRDRQKTGGSYGYTF.

CDR3 residues: CASSTPGGTEAFF. CDR3 nucleotides: TGTGCCAGCAGTACACCTGGGGGTACTGAAGCTTTCTTT. This chain links TRBV27 with TRBJ1-1, with a possible D match to TRBD1 (5 bases). Trimming took off 5 bases at V and 5 bases at J, with 12 bases between the two ends. CDR3 length: 13 residues. CDR1 MNHEY and CDR2 SMNVEV come from the germline V gene (reference sequence).

V usage is TRBV30 and J usage is TRBJ2-5, with no clear D. CDR1 is GTSNPN, CDR2 SVGIG, per germline (reference sequence). The CDR3 has 13 residues. V was shortened by 4 bases and J by 0 bases, with 9 bases between the two germline ends. In DNA, the CDR3 is TGTGCCTGGACTTTCGACAACCAAGAGACCCAGTACTTC. This gives the protein CAWTFDNQETQYF. The entire variable domain, with the rest obtained from reference TRBV30 and TRBJ2-5, is as follows: SQTIHQWPATLVQPVGSPLSLECTVEGTSNPNLYWYRQAAGRGLQLLFYSVGIGQISSEVPQNLSASRPQDRQFILSSKKLLLSDSGFYLCAWTFDNQETQYFGPGTRLLVL.

The rearrangement uses TRBV4-1 and TRBJ2-1; no firm D call. The CDR3 length is 14 residues. The germline CDR1 and CDR2 sequences are MGHRA and YSYEKL. Trimming took 6 bases from V and 4 from J, leaving 13 bases between them. CDR3: CASRSHTQYNEQFF. The CDR3 region has the DNA TGCGCCAGCAGGTCACACACCCAATACAATGAGCAGTTCTTC.

This clone was recorded once. The CDR3 is CASSIGTAFEQYF. The CDR3 DNA reads as TGTGCCAGTAGTATCGGGACGGCCTTTGAACAGTACTTC. The rearrangement joins TRBV19 to TRBJ2-7; either TRBD1 or TRBD2 may fit D (5 bases each). The germline gives CDR1 LNHDA, CDR2 SQIVND (reference sequence). This CDR3 spans 13 amino acids. Trimming left V 3 bases short and J 10 bases short, with 16 bases between.

The genes are TRBV5-1 and TRBJ2-5; 10 bases match TRBD1. Germline trimming cut 7 bases from V and 3 bases from J; bases unmatched to any gene: 9. Germline assignment: CDR1 SGHRS and CDR2 YFSETQ. This CDR3 spans 15 amino acids. The CDR3 sequence is CASREQGQGKETQYF. The CDR3 nucleotides read TGCGCCAGCCGCGAACAGGGACAGGGGAAAGAGACCCAGTACTTC.

This clone was counted only a few times. The chain combines TRBV28 with TRBJ2-2; unclear D gene. The CDR3 totals 11 residues. From germline, CDR1 is MDHEN and CDR2 SYDVKM. V lost 8 bases, J lost 3 bases, and 4 bases lay in between. The CDR3 region has the DNA TGTGCCAGCGAGGACACCGGGGAGCTGTTTTTT. It encodes CASEDTGELFF.

This rearrangement joins TRBV7-9 to TRBJ2-7, with 8 bases that match TRBD1. Germline V lookup: CDR1 SEHNR, CDR2 FQNEAQ (reference sequence). The CDR3 covers 15 residues. J was trimmed by 2 bases and V by 5 bases; bases with no gene match: 8. In DNA, the CDR3 is TGTGCCAGCAGCCCTCGGACAGGGAAGACCTACGAGCAGTACTTC. Its translation is CASSPRTGKTYEQYF.

There are a few counts of this clone. The chain recombines TRBV7-9 with TRBJ2-7; D not resolved. Germline CDR1 reads SEHNR; CDR2 reads FQNEAQ (reference sequence). The CDR3 runs 12 residues. Deletions cut 4 bases from V and 5 bases from J, with 9 bases between. CDR3 amino acids: CASSSVIDEQYF. The CDR3 region has the DNA TGTGCCAGCAGCTCCGTTATCGACGAGCAGTACTTC.

CDR3 loop: CASSVDHEQYF. In nucleotides, the CDR3 is TGTGCCAGCAGCGTAGACCACGAGCAGTACTTC. The chain joins TRBV9 to TRBJ2-7, with D unclear. V was shortened by 0 bases and J by 5 bases, with 3 bases between the two germline ends. This CDR3 contains 11 residues. Germline values: CDR1 SGDLS, CDR2 YYNGEE.

V usage is TRBV9 and J usage is TRBJ2-1; perhaps TRBD1 as D (6 bases). Germline CDR1 is SGDLS and CDR2 is YYNGEE. V lost 4 bases to trimming and J lost 10 bases, with 18 bases between them. This CDR3 has 14 amino acids. CDR3 amino acids: CASSPPTGRVEQFF. Here the CDR3 DNA reads TGTGCCAGCAGCCCCCCAACAGGGAGAGTAGAGCAGTTCTTC. Variable domain in full (rest from reference TRBV9 and TRBJ2-1): DSGVTQTPKHLITATGQRVTLRCSPRSGDLSVYWYQQSLDQGLQFLIQYYNGEERAKGNILERFSAQQFPDLHSELNLSSLELGDSALYFCASSPPTGRVEQFFGPGTRLTVL.

The CDR3 sequence: CASSVRGENFYEQYF. In nucleotides, the CDR3 is TGTGCCAGCAGCGTACGGGGAGAAAACTTCTACGAGCAGTACTTC. The chain couples TRBV9 to TRBJ2-7, with D possibly being TRBD2 (5 bases). Germline lookup yields CDR1 SGDLS and CDR2 YYNGEE. The germline V and J ends were trimmed by 1 base and 3 bases, with 14 bases remaining between them. The CDR3 covers 15 residues.

This clone was picked up one time. The chain combines TRBV4-1 with TRBJ1-2, with D unclear. V was clipped by 0 bases and J by 4 bases, with 9 bases between them. Germline CDR1 reads MGHRA; CDR2 reads YSYEKL. The CDR3 spans 14 residues. The CDR3 region is CASSQEGGPYGYTF. Here the CDR3 DNA reads TGCGCCAGCAGCCAAGAAGGCGGCCCCTATGGCTACACCTTC.

This CDR3 is CASRRGNTEAFF. Here the CDR3 DNA reads TGTGCCAGCAGAAGGGGGAACACTGAAGCTTTCTTT. This rearrangement joins TRBV25-1 to TRBJ1-1; D may be TRBD1 (5 bases). Germline assignment: CDR1 MGHDK and CDR2 SYGVNS. The V gene lost 6 bases and the J gene lost 1 base, with 6 bases spanning the gap. This CDR3 has 12 residues.

The V call is TRBV21-1, the J call TRBJ2-3; no check of the table's D call, TRBD1, against the DNA was made. TRBV21-1 represents a pseudogene. CDR3 length: 13 residues. Here the CDR3 DNA reads TGTGCCAGCAACCCGACAGGGACAGATACGCAGTATTTT. Translation gives CASNPTGTDTQYF.

The chain is built from TRBV4-2 and TRBJ1-6, with D possibly TRBD1 on 6 matching bases. V lost 0 bases and J 7 bases, leaving 10 bases between the germline ends. This CDR3 has 15 amino acids. Germline V gives CDR1 LGHNA, CDR2 YNFKEQ. Here the CDR3 reads CASSQEEGVNSPLHF. In DNA, the CDR3 is TGTGCCAGCAGCCAAGAAGAGGGGGTAAATTCACCCCTCCACTTT.

This clone was counted a few times. The chain is built from TRBV5-6 and TRBJ2-5; 9 bases align to TRBD1. The CDR3 has 14 residues. Trimming at V came to 3 bases and at J to 4 bases, leaving 4 bases not matched to a gene. Germline lookup yields CDR1 SGHDT and CDR2 YYEEEE. The CDR3 here is CASSSGQGPETQYF. CDR3 bases: TGTGCCAGCAGCTCGGGACAGGGTCCAGAGACCCAGTACTTC. Full variable domain (remainder filled in from reference TRBV5-6 and TRBJ2-5): DAGVTQSPTHLIKTRGQQVTLRCSPKSGHDTVSWYQQALGQGPQFIFQYYEEEERQRGNFPDRFSGHQFPNYSSELNVNALLLGDSALYLCASSSGQGPETQYFGPGTRLLVL.

The chain uses TRBV5-8 and TRBJ2-7; no reliable D call. The CDR3 totals 11 residues. V lost 4 bases, J lost 0 bases, and 2 bases lay in between. Germline V gene data show CDR1 as SGHTS and CDR2 as YDEGEE. The CDR3 DNA is TGTGCCAGCAGCCCCTCCTACGAGCAGTACTTC. Protein sequence: CASSPSYEQYF.